The rows below give T cell receptor beta chains drawn from one sample of a study of blood T cell repertoires in COVID-19. Only in-frame clones appear in the TCRdb table, and some are missing; sequencing was by immunoSEQ multiplex PCR. The sample carries about 300,000 clones, about 90% recorded once. Sequenced input: PBMCs or T cells enriched from blood (not recorded which). These receptors were obtained from a woman aged 45-65 years who had been exposed to COVID-19. CDR3s include the opening cysteine and the closing phenylalanine or tryptophan. The D gene is left open where the match is weak. Rows give clone size only sometimes, using once, few, many, or a class for an expanded clone.

V	length	J	D	size	CDR3	DNA
TRBV7-2	14	TRBJ2-7	-	-	CASSSSGYSYEQYF	TGTGCCAGCAGCTCGTCAGGGTACTCCTACGAGCAGTACTTC
TRBV2	15	TRBJ2-5	TRBD2	-	CASSVGGTGGETQYF	TGTGCCAGCAGTGTTGGGGGGACCGGGGGGGAGACCCAGTACTTC
TRBV5-1	13	TRBJ1-4	-	-	CASSFAEYEKLFF	TGCGCCAGCAGCTTTGCAGAATATGAAAAACTGTTTTTT
TRBV5-1	14	TRBJ2-5	-	once	CASSLSHPVETQYF	TGCGCCAGCAGCTTGTCCCATCCGGTAGAGACCCAGTACTTC
TRBV7-6	17	TRBJ2-5	-	-	CASSNTIQGRVAETQYF	TGTGCCAGCAGCAACACGATCCAGGGCAGGGTGGCTGAGACCCAGTACTTC
TRBV28	15	TRBJ2-7	TRBD1	-	CASRRGQGRSYEQYF	TGTGCCAGCAGAAGAGGACAGGGACGATCCTACGAGCAGTACTTC
TRBV7-9	15	TRBJ2-2	-	-	CASSLDSSNTGELFF	TGTGCCAGCAGCTTAGACTCGTCGAACACCGGGGAGCTGTTTTTT
TRBV29-1	17	TRBJ1-4	-	few	CSVKLGGGAGFDEKLFF	TGCAGCGTTAAGTTAGGAGGAGGCGCGGGTTTTGATGAAAAACTGTTTTTT
TRBV28	14	TRBJ1-2	TRBD1	-	CASSSGGAGYGYTF	TGTGCCAGCAGTTCAGGGGGCGCAGGGTATGGCTATACCTTC
TRBV5-1	14	TRBJ1-5	-	-	CASSLTVSNQPQHF	TGCGCCAGCAGCCTAACAGTTAGCAATCAGCCCCAGCATTTT
TRBV28	15	TRBJ1-6	-	-	CASSGGQGENSPLHF	TGTGCCAGCAGTGGCGGACAAGGCGAAAATTCACCCCTCCACTTT
TRBV6-5	13	TRBJ2-5	TRBD1	once	CASSDRGQETQYF	TGTGCCAGCAGCGACAGGGGGCAAGAGACCCAGTACTTC
TRBV7-8	15	TRBJ2-5	TRBD2	-	CASSFFREGWETQYF	TGTGCCAGCAGCTTCTTTCGGGAGGGGTGGGAGACCCAGTACTTC
TRBV11-3	15	TRBJ2-1	-	-	CASSSQGGSYNEQFF	TGTGCCAGCAGCTCCCAAGGGGGCTCCTACAATGAGCAGTTCTTC
TRBV7-2	14	TRBJ1-3	-	-	CASSLRGLGNTIYF	TGTGCCAGCAGCTTACGAGGTCTCGGAAACACCATATATTTT
TRBV27	17	TRBJ2-3	TRBD2	-	CASSSTSSGGHTDTQYF	TGTGCCAGCAGTTCTACGTCTAGCGGGGGGCATACAGATACGCAGTATTTT
TRBV6-5	15	TRBJ2-1	-	-	CASRGGVSSYNEQFF	TGTGCCAGCAGAGGGGGGGTGTCCTCCTACAATGAGCAGTTCTTC
TRBV5-1	15	TRBJ2-7	TRBD1	-	CASSITTGETYEQYF	TGCGCCAGCAGCATAACGACAGGGGAGACGTACGAGCAGTACTTC
TRBV4-1	17	TRBJ1-4	-	-	CASGPDTNRATNEKLFF	TGCGCCAGCGGACCGGATACAAACAGGGCAACTAATGAAAAACTGTTTTTT
TRBV7-9	13	TRBJ1-1	-	-	CASKRQVNTEAFF	TGTGCCAGTAAAAGACAGGTAAACACTGAAGCTTTCTTT
TRBV18	15	TRBJ1-5	TRBD1	-	CASSPGQGGNQPQHF	TGTGCCAGCTCCCCGGGACAGGGGGGAAATCAGCCCCAGCATTTT
TRBV14	13	TRBJ2-7	TRBD1	-	CASSQRQGREQYF	TGTGCCAGCAGTCAAAGACAGGGTCGCGAGCAGTACTTC
TRBV30	13	TRBJ2-3	TRBD2	-	CAWTRGETDTQYF	TGTGCCTGGACCCGGGGGGAGACAGATACGCAGTATTTT
TRBV5-1	14	TRBJ1-1	-	-	CASSAESLNTEAFF	TGCGCCAGCAGCGCAGAATCCCTTAACACTGAAGCTTTCTTT
TRBV27	15	TRBJ2-2	-	-	CASSLATQNTGELFF	TGTGCCAGCAGTTTAGCAACACAGAACACCGGGGAGCTGTTTTTT
TRBV3-1/TRBV3-2	13	TRBJ1-1	-	-	CASRLKTGNSPLF	TGTGCCAGCAGACTAAAAACCGGGAACTCGCCTCTTTTT
TRBV7-9	14	TRBJ2-7	-	once	CASSSRQYSYEQYF	TGTGCCAGCAGCTCCCGACAGTACTCCTACGAGCAGTACTTC
TRBV14	18	TRBJ2-6	TRBD1	-	CASSQGGQGNIGANVLTF	TGTGCCAGCAGCCAAGGGGGACAGGGGAATATCGGGGCCAACGTCCTGACTTTC
TRBV27	15	TRBJ1-1	TRBD1	once	CASSLSLGQGTEAFF	TGTGCCAGCAGTTTATCGTTGGGACAGGGAACTGAAGCTTTCTTT
TRBV5-1	15	TRBJ1-4	TRBD1	-	CASSLATGIWEKLFF	TGCGCCAGCAGCTTGGCGACAGGGATTTGGGAAAAACTGTTTTTT
TRBV27	17	TRBJ1-4	TRBD1	-	CASSATGAVATNEKLFF	TGTGCCAGCAGTGCGACAGGGGCCGTTGCAACTAATGAAAAACTGTTTTTT
TRBV19	14	TRBJ1-2	-	-	CASSIGEKNYGYTF	TGTGCCAGTAGTATAGGGGAGAAGAACTATGGCTACACCTTC
TRBV2	17	TRBJ2-7	-	-	CASSEARGGGVTYEQYF	TGTGCCAGCAGTGAAGCGCGAGGCGGGGGCGTTACCTACGAGCAGTACTTC
TRBV5-6	15	TRBJ2-7	-	-	CASSTIQGFSYEQYF	TGTGCCAGCAGCACCATTCAGGGATTCTCCTACGAGCAGTACTTC
TRBV27	15	TRBJ2-6	-	-	CASSPPGAGANVLTF	TGTGCCAGCAGTCCCCCAGGGGCTGGGGCCAACGTCCTGACTTTC
TRBV3-1/TRBV3-2	12	TRBJ1-1	-	-	CASSQGNTEAFF	TGTGCCAGCAGTCAGGGGAACACTGAAGCTTTCTTT
TRBV7-9	13	TRBJ2-7	-	-	CASSLRLDYEQYF	TGTGCCAGCAGCTTACGACTAGATTACGAGCAGTACTTC
TRBV6-5	13	TRBJ2-3	-	-	CASRKQGVDTQYF	TGTGCCAGCAGGAAACAGGGCGTAGATACGCAGTATTTT
TRBV11-3	14	TRBJ2-1	-	once	CASRQGPSYNEQFF	TGTGCCAGTCGCCAGGGGCCCTCCTACAATGAGCAGTTCTTC
TRBV27	14	TRBJ2-7	-	-	CASRGAGFLYEQYF	TGTGCCAGCAGAGGGGCAGGGTTTTTGTACGAGCAGTACTTC
TRBV7-2	15	TRBJ2-5	TRBD2	-	CASSLVWASGAGQYF	TGTGCCAGCAGCTTAGTTTGGGCTAGCGGGGCAGGCCAGTACTTC
TRBV7-2	18	TRBJ2-2	TRBD2	-	CASSSHLTSGGDTGELFF	TGTGCCAGCAGCAGCCATTTGACTAGCGGGGGGGATACCGGGGAGCTGTTTTTT
TRBV27	16	TRBJ2-1	TRBD2	-	CASSLRRTSGYNEQFF	TGTGCCAGCAGTTTACGCCGGACTAGCGGGTACAATGAGCAGTTCTTC
TRBV28	14	TRBJ2-7	TRBD1	-	CASYSGTGAYEQYF	TGTGCCAGCTACTCCGGGACAGGGGCTTACGAGCAGTACTTC
TRBV5-1	13	TRBJ1-6	-	few	CASSLNRNSPLHF	TGCGCCAGCAGCCTGAACAGGAATTCACCCCTCCACTTT
TRBV19	14	TRBJ1-3	-	-	CASSGLSSGNTIYF	TGTGCCAGTAGTGGACTGAGCTCTGGAAACACCATATATTTT
TRBV9	15	TRBJ1-5	-	-	CASSGGGGGNQPQHF	TGTGCCAGCAGCGGAGGGGGGGGAGGCAATCAGCCCCAGCATTTT
TRBV5-8	15	TRBJ2-5	-	-	CASSSGQPIQETQYF	TGTGCCAGCAGCTCAGGACAACCAATACAAGAGACCCAGTACTTC
TRBV7-9	12	TRBJ1-1	TRBD1	-	CASSYRQGEAFF	TGTGCCAGCAGCTATAGACAGGGTGAAGCTTTCTTT
TRBV7-9	13	TRBJ1-2	-	-	CASSLGGNYGYTF	TGTGCCAGCAGCTTGGGGGGTAACTATGGCTACACCTTC
TRBV19	16	TRBJ2-3	-	-	CASSIGGRGSTDTQYF	TGTGCCAGTAGTATAGGAGGCCGGGGGAGCACAGATACGCAGTATTTT
TRBV19	15	TRBJ2-1	-	-	CASSPLGSSYNEQFF	TGTGCCAGTAGTCCGTTGGGCAGCTCCTACAATGAGCAGTTCTTC
TRBV9	13	TRBJ2-2	-	-	CASSARHTGELFF	TGTGCCAGCAGCGCCAGGCACACCGGGGAGCTGTTTTTT
TRBV15	13	TRBJ2-3	-	-	CATSRDPGDTQYF	TGTGCCACCAGCAGAGATCCGGGAGATACGCAGTATTTT
TRBV27	17	TRBJ2-2	TRBD2	once	CASSPPLLAGFTGELFF	TGTGCCAGCAGTCCCCCCCTACTAGCGGGGTTCACCGGGGAGCTGTTTTTT
TRBV12-3/TRBV12-4	13	TRBJ2-7	-	-	CASSPGRRGEQYF	TGTGCCAGCAGTCCGGGACGAAGGGGGGAGCAGTACTTC
TRBV3-1/TRBV3-2	15	TRBJ1-1	-	-	CASSQGTGMRAEAFF	TGTGCCAGCAGCCAAGGGACGGGAATGAGGGCTGAAGCTTTCTTT
TRBV28	13	TRBJ1-1	TRBD1	-	CASSGQVYTEAFF	TGTGCCAGCTCGGGACAGGTTTACACTGAAGCTTTCTTT
TRBV5-6	17	TRBJ2-3	-	-	CASSLIAPGTLTDTQYF	TGTGCCAGCAGCTTGATCGCGCCAGGAACTCTCACAGATACGCAGTATTTT